The 27 T cell receptor beta chains below were found in one sample sequenced in a study of OX40 agonist ivuxolimab in advanced cancers. The repertoire was sequenced with immunoSEQ multiplex PCR; TCRdb's copy has only in-frame clones and lacks some. Of tens of thousands of clones in the sample, 80% to 90% are singletons; the top ten hold 20% to 30%. Sample: CD4+ or CD8+ T cells sorted from blood, taken in a trial of the OX40 agonist ivuxolimab. These receptors were taken from an adult with an advanced solid tumor such as melanoma, head and neck, liver or kidney cancer.

This clone occurred once. The V call is TRBV11-2, the J call TRBJ1-2; D is ambiguous. The CDR3 totals 14 residues. The V gene's germline CDR1 is SGHAT and CDR2 FQNNGV. Trimming cost V 0 bases and J 4 bases, with 9 bases left between them. CDR3 residues: CASSLDRQAYGYTF. For the CDR3, the DNA is TGTGCCAGCAGCTTAGATCGTCAGGCCTATGGCTACACCTTC. Filled out from reference TRBV11-2 and TRBJ1-2, the complete variable domain reads EAGVAQSPRYKIIEKRQSVAFWCNPISGHATLYWYQQILGQGPKLLIQFQNNGVVDDSQLPKDRFSAERLKGVDSTLKIQPAKLEDSAVYLCASSLDRQAYGYTFGSGTRLTVV.

This chain joins TRBV2 and TRBJ1-2; 11 bases match TRBD1. Germline lookup yields CDR1 SNHLY and CDR2 FYNNEI. The CDR3 is 14 residues long. Unmatched junction bases numbered 5, after V lost 8 bases and J lost 3 bases. The CDR3 nucleotides read TGTGCCAGCGACCGGGACAGGGGGGACTATGGCTACACCTTC. It specifies CASDRDRGDYGYTF.

V usage is TRBV2 and J usage is TRBJ2-3; 7 positions agree with TRBD2. The junction had 16 bases not matched to a gene; V was cut back by 6 bases and J by 7 bases. The CDR3 is 16 residues long. The germline V gene encodes CDR1 SNHLY and CDR2 FYNNEI. The CDR3 is CASRPNYGSGVNTQYF. The CDR3 DNA follows: TGTGCCAGCAGGCCGAATTATGGAAGCGGGGTAAATACGCAGTATTTT.

The chain couples TRBV7-9 to TRBJ1-2, with 7 nucleotides matching TRBD1. Trimming removed 5 bases from V and 2 bases from J; junction bases left unmatched: 5. The germline gives CDR1 SEHNR, CDR2 FQNEAQ (reference sequence). The CDR3 is 14 amino acids. Here the CDR3 DNA reads TGTGCCAGCAGCCGACAGGGCCTGAACTATGGCTACACCTTC. Its translation is CASSRQGLNYGYTF.

The chain employs TRBV2 and TRBJ1-5; D is unresolved. Between the trimmed V and J ends, which lost 3 bases and 9 bases, there was a span of 12 bases. This CDR3 contains 13 residues. Germline lookup yields CDR1 SNHLY and CDR2 FYNNEI. The CDR3 reads CASSDLGLGPQHF. CDR3 in DNA: TGTGCCAGCAGTGATCTGGGCCTAGGGCCCCAGCATTTT.

This chain uses TRBV6-5 with TRBJ1-1; 7 nucleotides match TRBD1. The trim removed 5 bases at V and 4 bases at J, leaving 7 bases unmatched. This CDR3 comprises 14 residues. The germline V gene encodes CDR1 MNHEY and CDR2 SVGAGI. DNA of the CDR3: TGTGCCAGCAGTATACAGGGGATAGCCACTGAAGCTTTCTTT. Translating gives CASSIQGIATEAFF.

The V gene is TRBV7-9, the J gene TRBJ1-2, with D possibly TRBD1 on 6 matching bases. V was trimmed by 8 bases and J by 8 bases, leaving 15 bases between them. This CDR3 region has 12 residues. Per germline, CDR1 SEHNR and CDR2 FQNEAQ (reference sequence). The DNA for the CDR3 is TGTGCCAGCGGGCAAACAGGGCAGGGCTACACCTTC. The encoded protein is CASGQTGQGYTF.

Details on this clone: At one end the junction does not follow the germline gene, possibly because of a read error. The gene calls are TRBV6-4 and TRBJ1-1; D call uncertain. The CDR3 has 14 amino acids. Germline-derived CDR1 and CDR2 are MRHNA and SNTAGT. The CDR3 loop reads CASSNSGGNTEAFF. CDR3 DNA sequence: TGTGCCAGCAGTAACTCTGGAGGGAACACTGAAGCTTTCTTT.

This chain connects TRBV14 to TRBJ1-2, with D possibly matching TRBD1 (5 bases). Trimming stripped 4 bases from V and 3 bases from J, with 12 bases between. The CDR3 loop spans 14 amino acids. Germline V gene sequence: CDR1 SGHDN, CDR2 FVKESK. CDR3: CASSRGAGDYGYTF. The CDR3 nucleotides read TGTGCCAGCAGCCGAGGGGCAGGAGACTATGGCTACACCTTC.

The rearrangement uses TRBV27 and TRBJ2-1; 9 bases fit TRBD2. The CDR3 is 15 residues long. Germline CDR1 reads MNHEY; CDR2 reads SMNVEV (reference sequence). Trimming cost V 7 bases and J 9 bases; bases outside gene matches: 13. CDR3 DNA sequence: TGTGCCAGCAATCCCTTGGGGCTAGCGGGAAGTGAGCAGTTCTTC. This translates into CASNPLGLAGSEQFF.

The chain links TRBV25-1 to TRBJ2-5; TRBD1 matches at 10 bases. From germline, CDR1 is MGHDK and CDR2 SYGVNS. CDR3 length: 15 amino acids. The V and J ends lost 7 bases and 4 bases, in that order; junction bases with no gene match: 9. In DNA form, the CDR3 reads TGTGCCAGCACCCCTCCGACAGGGGGCGGAGAGACCCAGTACTTC. The encoded protein is CASTPPTGGGETQYF.

The chain couples TRBV25-1 to TRBJ2-6, with D tentatively TRBD1 (6 bases). CDR1 MGHDK and CDR2 SYGVNS come from the germline V gene. V lost 2 bases and J 0 bases, leaving 11 bases between the germline ends. The CDR3 extends over 17 amino acids. The chain's CDR3 is CASSEQGWSSGANVLTF. The CDR3 region has the DNA TGTGCCAGCAGTGAACAGGGGTGGAGCTCTGGGGCCAACGTCCTGACTTTC.

The chain recombines TRBV6-5 with TRBJ1-2; 7 bases are shared with TRBD1. CDR1 is MNHEY, CDR2 SVGAGI, per germline. The CDR3 has 14 residues. Losses at the gene ends were 4 bases for V and 4 bases for J; bases not matched to a gene: 6. The CDR3 is CASSSRQGTYGYTF. DNA for the CDR3: TGTGCCAGCAGTTCTCGACAGGGAACCTATGGCTACACCTTC.

J is TRBJ1-6 and V is TRBV11-2; a possible D gene is TRBD1 (6 bases). Germline-derived CDR1 and CDR2 are SGHAT and FQNNGV. V lost 2 bases to trimming and J lost 10 bases, with 15 bases between them. The CDR3 loop spans 15 amino acids. CDR3 bases: TGTGCCAGCAGCTTATGGCTGGGGGCGGGATCACCCCTCCACTTT. It is translated as CASSLWLGAGSPLHF.

J is TRBJ2-5 and V is TRBV19; the match to TRBD1 covers 8 bases. Germline CDR1 LNHDA, CDR2 SQIVND (reference sequence). The CDR3 is made up of 13 amino acids. V was pared by 5 bases and J by 5 bases, with 4 bases of the junction left unmatched. In DNA form, the CDR3 reads TGTGCCAGTAGTTGGACAGGGAAGGAGACCCAGTACTTC. Its translation: CASSWTGKETQYF.

This sequence joins TRBV28 and TRBJ1-3; the D is unclear. Per the germline V gene, CDR1 is MDHEN and CDR2 is SYDVKM. V dropped 2 bases and J dropped 0 bases, with 14 bases sitting between them. CDR3 length: 17 amino acids. Here the CDR3 DNA reads TGTGCCAGCAGTTTACCGGCTGTGGGAAGCTCTGGAAACACCATATATTTT. Protein sequence: CASSLPAVGSSGNTIYF.

The rearrangement links TRBV6-5 to TRBJ2-7; maybe TRBD1 (6 bases). With 11 bases removed from V and 2 bases from J, the gap between germline ends came to 16 bases. The V gene's germline CDR1 is MNHEY and CDR2 SVGAGI. The CDR3 contains 13 residues. For the CDR3, the DNA is TGTGCCGCCGATATGGACAGCACCTACGAGCAGTACTTC. Translated: CAADMDSTYEQYF.

V usage is TRBV11-3 and J usage is TRBJ1-1; D uncertain. The length of the CDR3 is 13 residues. The V end lost 5 bases, the J end lost 1 base, and 8 bases lay between the germline ends. Germline CDR1 SGHNT, CDR2 YENEEA. CDR3 in DNA: TGTGCCAGCAGCACCAACGGGAACACTGAAGCTTTCTTT. This translates into CASSTNGNTEAFF.

The chain has TRBV11-3 and TRBJ2-3; TRBD2 matches at 7 bases. CDR1 is SGHNT and CDR2 is YENEEA in the germline V gene. The V segment lost 3 bases and the J segment 0 bases; nucleotides outside the gene matches: 9. The CDR3 contains 17 residues. The CDR3 DNA reads TGTGCCAGCAGCTTGGGCCTCTGGCGGGGGAGCACAGATACGCAGTATTTT. Translated: CASSLGLWRGSTDTQYF.

The chain links TRBV7-9 to TRBJ1-1, with D uncertain. Trimming cost V 2 bases and J 7 bases, with 5 bases left between them. CDR3 size: 11 residues. Germline-derived CDR1 and CDR2 are SEHNR and FQNEAQ (reference sequence). The CDR3 DNA is TGTGCCAGCAGCTTATTTGATGAAGCTTTCTTT. Translating it yields CASSLFDEAFF.

The sample holds one count of this clone. The J gene is TRBJ2-2, the V gene TRBV5-1; D not certain. CDR1 and CDR2 (germline): SGHRS, YFSETQ. This CDR3 contains 15 residues. V lost 0 bases and J 4 bases, leaving 10 bases between the germline ends. CDR3 bases: TGCGCCAGCAGCTTGGAAGTAATGTTCACCGGGGAGCTGTTTTTT. Protein sequence: CASSLEVMFTGELFF.

This chain's CDR3 is CASSSQRTTYNEQFF. The CDR3 DNA reads as TGTGCCAGCAGCTCACAGCGGACGACCTACAATGAGCAGTTCTTC. The chain links TRBV7-9 to TRBJ2-1, with D tentatively TRBD2 (5 bases). Germline CDR1 is SEHNR and CDR2 is FQNEAQ (reference sequence). With 4 bases removed from V and 2 bases from J, the gap between germline ends came to 12 bases. This CDR3 spans 15 amino acids.

The CDR3 nucleotides are TGTGCCAGCAGTTCATGGGCTAGCGGGAGTTGGACCTACGAGCAGTACTTC. Its protein is CASSSWASGSWTYEQYF. This sequence joins TRBV28 and TRBJ2-7; TRBD2 matches 10 bases. The germline V gene encodes CDR1 MDHEN and CDR2 SYDVKM. The CDR3 has 17 amino acids. The J segment lost 2 bases and the V segment lost 4 bases, leaving 11 bases of the junction unmatched. The variable domain in full, completed from reference TRBV28 and TRBJ2-7, reads DVKVTQSSRYLVKRTGEKVFLECVQDMDHENMFWYRQDPGLGLRLIYFSYDVKMKEKGDIPEGYSVSREKKERFSLILESASTNQTSMYLCASSSWASGSWTYEQYFGPGTRLTVT.

This clone appeared a single time. A read error is possible here, since a much larger clone lies one base away. This sample includes further DNA sequences coding for the same CDR3. This rearrangement joins TRBV27 to TRBJ1-2, with 8 bases lining up with TRBD1. The CDR3 contains 16 residues. The germline CDR1 and CDR2 sequences are MNHEY and SMNVEV (reference sequence). In nucleotides, the CDR3 is TGCGCCAGCAGTTTATCTGTGTCAGGGGGCGACTATGGCTACACCTTC. It codes for CASSLSVSGGDYGYTF.

The chain couples TRBV13 to TRBJ2-2; 11 nucleotides align to TRBD2. V was clipped by 4 bases and J by 4 bases; unmatched bases: 5. Germline V gives CDR1 PRHDT, CDR2 FYEKMQ (reference sequence). This CDR3 has 16 residues. Here the CDR3 reads CASSSPSGRPTGELFF. CDR3 DNA: TGTGCCAGCAGCTCTCCTAGCGGGAGGCCCACCGGGGAGCTGTTTTTT.

The V gene is TRBV7-9, the J gene TRBJ2-3; 8 bases are a match to TRBD2. The V segment lost 7 bases and the J segment 5 bases; nucleotides outside the gene matches: 14. The V gene's germline CDR1 is SEHNR and CDR2 FQNEAQ (reference sequence). The CDR3 spans 16 residues. The CDR3 protein is CASTFSSGTFKDTQYF. CDR3 DNA sequence: TGTGCCAGCACGTTCAGTAGCGGGACTTTCAAAGATACGCAGTATTTT.

A single count supports this clone. This chain joins TRBV18 and TRBJ2-1, with 8 bases lining up with TRBD2. Germline CDR1 is KGHSH and CDR2 is LQKENI. The CDR3 consists of 15 residues. The junction had 4 bases not matched to a gene; V was cut back by 6 bases and J by 0 bases. The CDR3 bases are TGTGCCAGCTCCTACGGGACTAGCTCCTACAATGAGCAGTTCTTC. Translating it yields CASSYGTSSYNEQFF.